The clone carrying this TCR beta chain was counted at least ten times. The sample is drawn from a study of CD8+CD57+ T cells in acquired aplastic anemia. CDR1 is SNHLY and CDR2 is FYNNEI in the germline V gene. Trimming took off 7 bases at V and 5 bases at J, with 12 bases between the two ends. The CDR3 spans 13 residues. The template used for profiling TCR beta VDJ and CDR3 was genomic DNA. MiXCR was run by TCRdb on the reads, yielding one entry per CDR3 protein. The sample contains 400,000 to 450,000 distinct CDR3 sequences, 55% to 75% of which appear only once. Sequenced input: sorted CD4+, CD8+, or CD8+CD57+ T cells (not recorded which) from PBMCs. This clonotype was obtained from a human donor in good health, serving as a control. The chain joins TRBV2 to TRBJ1-5; D gene ambiguous. The CDR3 DNA follows: TGTGCCAGCAAAAAAGGGTGGGATCAGCCCCAGCATTTT. Translating gives CASKKGWDQPQHF.